A selection of T cell receptor beta chains follows, all from one sample in a study of blood T cells in healthy people across ages. MiXCR, applied by TCRdb to the 5' RACE reads, yields one record per CDR3 protein. The table includes roughly 730,000 distinct CDR3 sequences, just over 55% detected once. Sequencing was done on a sample of blood. The source is a man aged 35-49 years in good health. Each CDR3 is given with its conserved first and last residue. Each record gives: D gene, CDR3 length, V gene, J gene, clone size, CDR3 DNA, CDR3 protein. The D gene is left open where the match is weak. Where a row states a size, it is once, few, many or the class of an expanded clone; other rows omit it.

TRBD2	17	TRBV5-1	TRBJ2-7	-	TGCGCCAGCAGCTTACGACTAGCGGGAGAAGAGGCCTACGAGCAGTACTTC	CASSLRLAGEEAYEQYF
-	14	TRBV6-2/TRBV6-3	TRBJ2-2	-	TGTGCCAGCAGTTTTCGGAGTAACACCGGGGAGCTGTTTTTT	CASSFRSNTGELFF
-	15	TRBV27	TRBJ1-6	-	TGTGCCAGCAGTTATCCGGGACTGCCCAATTCACCCCTCCACTTT	CASSYPGLPNSPLHF
-	14	TRBV11-2	TRBJ2-3	-	TGTGCCAGCAGGCCGGGGGCTATCACAGATACGCAGTATTTT	CASRPGAITDTQYF
-	16	TRBV7-2	TRBJ2-7	-	TGTGCCAGCAGCTTCAGAGGAGGACAAAGCTCCTACGAGCAGTACTTC	CASSFRGGQSSYEQYF
TRBD2	13	TRBV29-1	TRBJ2-5	-	TGCAGCGTTGACCGTAGCGGGGGAGAGACCCAGTACTTC	CSVDRSGGETQYF
-	12	TRBV7-9	TRBJ2-4	-	TGTGCCCTAGACGGGGGAAAAAACATTCAGTACTTC	CALDGGKNIQYF
TRBD2	14	TRBV18	TRBJ2-3	once	TGTGCCGGCTCACCACCACTAGCGACAGATACGCAGTATTTT	CAGSPPLATDTQYF
-	14	TRBV9	TRBJ1-1	-	TGTGCCAGCAGCGTAGGGGAGGGTTGGTCTAGAGCTTTCTTT	CASSVGEGWSRAFF
-	15	TRBV9	TRBJ1-2	-	TGTGCCAGCAGCGTAGCGGGGGTAGACTCCTATGGCTACACCTTC	CASSVAGVDSYGYTF
-	13	TRBV5-4	TRBJ2-1	-	TGTGCCAGCAGCTTGGAGGGAGTGGGTGAGCAGTTCTTC	CASSLEGVGEQFF
-	16	TRBV25-1	TRBJ1-4	few	TGTGCCAGCACTTCGGACCGCACGGCAACTAATGAAAAACTGTTTTTT	CASTSDRTATNEKLFF
TRBD2	15	TRBV20-1	TRBJ2-5	-	TGCAGTGCTAGAGATCTCGGCGGGAGTCAAGAGACCCAGTACTTC	CSARDLGGSQETQYF
-	15	TRBV7-3	TRBJ2-1	-	TGTGCCAGCAGCTTGGAAGGGACAAACTACAATGAGCAGTTCTTC	CASSLEGTNYNEQFF
-	16	TRBV7-2	TRBJ2-3	few	TGTGCCAGCAGCTTATCTCCCTTCCAAGGGACAGATACGCAGTATTTT	CASSLSPFQGTDTQYF
-	14	TRBV28	TRBJ2-7	-	TGTGCCAGCAGTGCGAACATAGGACCTTACGAGCAGTACTTC	CASSANIGPYEQYF
-	16	TRBV4-2	TRBJ1-4	-	TGTGCCAGCAGCCAAGAAAACGAACGGGGGTCTGGAAAACTGTTTTTT	CASSQENERGSGKLFF
TRBD2	21	TRBV20-1	TRBJ2-6	-	TGCAGTGCTAGAGTCCGCCTAGCGGGCGGCCCGGCCAGCTCTGGGGCCAACGTCCTGACTTTC	CSARVRLAGGPASSGANVLTF
-	15	TRBV6-7	TRBJ2-1	-	TGTGCCAGCAGGAACCCGTGGGCTAGCACGTATGAGCAGTTCTTC	CASRNPWASTYEQFF
TRBD1	13	TRBV20-1	TRBJ1-1	many	TGCAGTGCTCAGGGTCAGGGGGGCACTGAAGCTTTCTTT	CSAQGQGGTEAFF
-	16	TRBV27	TRBJ2-1	-	TGTGCCAGCAGTCCCCCCTCGGGCCTGAGACGGGATGAGCAGTTCTTC	CASSPPSGLRRDEQFF
TRBD1	15	TRBV5-5	TRBJ2-5	-	TGTGCCAGCAGCTTAACACAGGGGCTAGTCGAGACCCAGTACTTC	CASSLTQGLVETQYF
-	17	TRBV7-8	TRBJ1-2	-	TGTGCCAGCAGCTTAGCCATTACCGGGACACCAGACTATGGCTACACCTTC	CASSLAITGTPDYGYTF
TRBD1	16	TRBV4-1	TRBJ1-1	-	TGCGCCAGCAGCCAGGGACAGGGACCCATGAACACTGAAGCTTTCTTT	CASSQGQGPMNTEAFF
-	16	TRBV27	TRBJ2-5	once	TGTGCCAGCACTCTTGTAGGCAGGGGGGCCGGAGAGACCCAGTACTTC	CASTLVGRGAGETQYF
TRBD2	15	TRBV27	TRBJ2-3	-	TGTGCCAGCAGTTTAGGCCTAGCGGGATTAGGCGAGCAGTATTTT	CASSLGLAGLGEQYF
-	15	TRBV5-1	TRBJ2-1	once	TGCGCCAGCAGCTTGGGATGGGGAGTATTCAATGAGCAGTTCTTC	CASSLGWGVFNEQFF
-	20	TRBV7-3	TRBJ1-2	many	TGTGCCAGCAGCCCTCTGGGGACACCTGACCATGCGACACCTAACTATGGCTACACCTTC	CASSPLGTPDHATPNYGYTF
TRBD1	16	TRBV5-6	TRBJ2-7	-	TGTGCCAGCAGCTTGGGACAGGGGGTTGGTTCCTACGAGCAGTACTTC	CASSLGQGVGSYEQYF
-	16	TRBV7-9	TRBJ1-4	-	TGTGCCAGCAGCTCTGCCGGGGACGGCCTTAATGAAAAACTGTTTTTT	CASSSAGDGLNEKLFF
-	16	TRBV20-1	TRBJ2-5	-	TGCAGTGCTAAGCTAGGGGAAGTCCCTTTTCAAGAGACCCAGTACTTC	CSAKLGEVPFQETQYF
-	15	TRBV4-2	TRBJ2-3	-	TGTGCCAGCAGCCAAAGGGAGGTCAGCACAGATACGCAGTATTTT	CASSQREVSTDTQYF
TRBD1	12	TRBV29-1	TRBJ1-1	-	TGCAGCGTTGGTTACAGGGGTACTGAAGCTTTCTTT	CSVGYRGTEAFF
-	13	TRBV20-1	TRBJ2-1	-	TGCAGTGCTAAACTGCAACTAGGGCATGAGCAGTTCTTC	CSAKLQLGHEQFF
-	15	TRBV7-2	TRBJ1-2	-	TGTGCCAGCAGCCGAGGAGGGGCGAAAAACTATGGCTACACCTTC	CASSRGGAKNYGYTF